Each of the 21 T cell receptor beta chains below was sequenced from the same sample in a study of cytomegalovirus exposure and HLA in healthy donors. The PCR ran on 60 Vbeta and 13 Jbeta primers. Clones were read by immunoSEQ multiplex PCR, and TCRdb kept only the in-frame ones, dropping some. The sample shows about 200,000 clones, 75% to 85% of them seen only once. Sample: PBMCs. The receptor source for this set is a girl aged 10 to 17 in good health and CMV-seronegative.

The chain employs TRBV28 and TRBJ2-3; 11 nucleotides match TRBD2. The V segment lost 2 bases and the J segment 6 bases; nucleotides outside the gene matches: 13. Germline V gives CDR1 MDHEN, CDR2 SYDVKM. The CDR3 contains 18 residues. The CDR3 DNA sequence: TGTGCCAGCAGTTTAGGAGCTTATAGCGGGGGGGCTCTCGATACGCAGTATTTT. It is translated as CASSLGAYSGGALDTQYF.

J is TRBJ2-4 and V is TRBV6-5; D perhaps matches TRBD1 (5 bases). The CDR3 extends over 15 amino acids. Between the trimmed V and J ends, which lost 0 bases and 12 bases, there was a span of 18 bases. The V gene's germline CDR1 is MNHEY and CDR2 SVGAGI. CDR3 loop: CASSYSRWRQGAQYF. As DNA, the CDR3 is TGTGCCAGCAGTTACTCGCGTTGGCGGCAGGGCGCTCAGTACTTC.

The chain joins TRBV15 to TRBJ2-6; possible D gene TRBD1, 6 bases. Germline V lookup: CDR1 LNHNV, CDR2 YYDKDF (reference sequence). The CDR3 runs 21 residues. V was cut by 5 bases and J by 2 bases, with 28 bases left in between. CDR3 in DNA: TGTGCCACCAGCCCCCACTATCGACAGGACCACTCCACCGCTGGGGCCAACGTCCTGACTTTC. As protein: CATSPHYRQDHSTAGANVLTF.

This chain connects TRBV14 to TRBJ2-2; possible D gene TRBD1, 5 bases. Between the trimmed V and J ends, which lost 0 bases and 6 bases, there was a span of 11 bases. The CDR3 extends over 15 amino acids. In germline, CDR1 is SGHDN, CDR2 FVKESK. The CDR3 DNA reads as TGTGCCAGCAGCCAAGATCTCCAGGGTCCCGGGGAGCTGTTTTTT. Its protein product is CASSQDLQGPGELFF. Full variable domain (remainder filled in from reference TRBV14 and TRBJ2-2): EAGVTQFPSHSVIEKGQTVTLRCDPISGHDNLYWYRRVMGKEIKFLLHFVKESKQDESGMPNNRFLAERTGGTYSTLKVQPAELEDSGVYFCASSQDLQGPGELFFGEGSRLTVL.

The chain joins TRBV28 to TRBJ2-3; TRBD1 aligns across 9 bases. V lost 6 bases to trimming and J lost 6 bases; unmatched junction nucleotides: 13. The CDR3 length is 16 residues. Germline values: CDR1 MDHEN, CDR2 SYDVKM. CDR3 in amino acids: CASSTPGTGQRDTQYF. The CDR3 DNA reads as TGTGCCAGCAGCACCCCCGGGACAGGGCAACGGGATACGCAGTATTTT.

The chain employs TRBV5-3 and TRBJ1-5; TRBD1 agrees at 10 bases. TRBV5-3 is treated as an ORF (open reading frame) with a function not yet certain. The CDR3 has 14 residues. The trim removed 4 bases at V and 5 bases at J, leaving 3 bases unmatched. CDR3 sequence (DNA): TGTGCCAGAAGCGGGACAGGGGACGATCAGCCCCAGCATTTT. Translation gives CARSGTGDDQPQHF.

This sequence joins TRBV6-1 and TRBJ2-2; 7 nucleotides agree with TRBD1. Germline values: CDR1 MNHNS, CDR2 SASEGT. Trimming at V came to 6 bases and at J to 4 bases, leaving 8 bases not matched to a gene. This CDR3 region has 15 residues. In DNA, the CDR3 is TGTGCCAGCAGCTTCCTGACAGGGAGCACCGGGGAGCTGTTTTTT. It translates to CASSFLTGSTGELFF.

The CDR3 DNA reads as TGTGCCAGCAGTCTCCGACCGTTCGGACAGGGAAGTGACGAGCAGTACTTC. As protein: CASSLRPFGQGSDEQYF. This chain links TRBV28 with TRBJ2-7, with 8 bases lining up with TRBD1. J gave up 5 bases and V 5 bases, and 17 bases lay outside the gene matches. Germline values: CDR1 MDHEN, CDR2 SYDVKM. The CDR3 spans 17 residues.

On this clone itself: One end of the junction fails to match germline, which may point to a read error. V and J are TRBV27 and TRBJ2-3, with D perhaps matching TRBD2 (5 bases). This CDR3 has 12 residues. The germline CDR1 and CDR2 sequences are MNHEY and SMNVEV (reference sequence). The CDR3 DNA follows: TGTGCCAGCAGGGGGAGCACACATACGCAGTATTTT. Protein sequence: CASRGSTHTQYF.

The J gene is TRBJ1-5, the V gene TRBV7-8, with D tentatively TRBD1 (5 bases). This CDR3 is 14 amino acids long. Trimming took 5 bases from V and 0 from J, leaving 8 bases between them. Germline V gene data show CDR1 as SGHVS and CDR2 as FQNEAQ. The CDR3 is CASSGRASNQPQHF. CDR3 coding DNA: TGTGCCAGCAGCGGCAGGGCTAGCAATCAGCCCCAGCATTTT.

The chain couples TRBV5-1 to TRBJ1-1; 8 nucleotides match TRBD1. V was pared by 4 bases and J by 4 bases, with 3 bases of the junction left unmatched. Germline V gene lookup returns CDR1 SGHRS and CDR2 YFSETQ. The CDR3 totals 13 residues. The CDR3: CASSPGTGTEAFF. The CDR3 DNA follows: TGCGCCAGCAGCCCGGGGACAGGCACTGAAGCTTTCTTT.

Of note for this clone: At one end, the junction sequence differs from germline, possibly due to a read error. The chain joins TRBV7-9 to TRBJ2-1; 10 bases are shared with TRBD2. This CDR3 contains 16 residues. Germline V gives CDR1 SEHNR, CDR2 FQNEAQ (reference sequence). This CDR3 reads CSSSGGAGVSYNEQFF. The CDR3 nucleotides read TGTTCCAGCAGCGGGGGGGCGGGGGTATCCTACAATGAGCAGTTCTTC.

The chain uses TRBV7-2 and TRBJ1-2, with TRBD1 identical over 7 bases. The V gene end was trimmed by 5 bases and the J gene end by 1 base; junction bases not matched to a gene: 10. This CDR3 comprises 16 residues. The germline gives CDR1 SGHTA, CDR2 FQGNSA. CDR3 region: CASSLSPGTVNYGYTF. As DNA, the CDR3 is TGTGCCAGCAGCCTCAGTCCCGGGACAGTTAACTATGGCTACACCTTC.

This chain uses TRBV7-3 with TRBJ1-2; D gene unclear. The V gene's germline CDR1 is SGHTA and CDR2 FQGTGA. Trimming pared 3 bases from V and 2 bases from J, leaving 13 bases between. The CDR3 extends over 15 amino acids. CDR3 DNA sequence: TGTGCCAGCAGCTTGGCCTCGGGAGCAAACTATGGCTACACCTTC. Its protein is CASSLASGANYGYTF.

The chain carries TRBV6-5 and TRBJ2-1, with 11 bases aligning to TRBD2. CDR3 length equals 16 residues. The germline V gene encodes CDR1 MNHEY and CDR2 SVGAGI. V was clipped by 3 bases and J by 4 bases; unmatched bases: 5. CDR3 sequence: CASSYGGTSGYNEQFF. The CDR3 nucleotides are TGTGCCAGCAGTTATGGTGGGACTAGCGGTTACAATGAGCAGTTCTTC.

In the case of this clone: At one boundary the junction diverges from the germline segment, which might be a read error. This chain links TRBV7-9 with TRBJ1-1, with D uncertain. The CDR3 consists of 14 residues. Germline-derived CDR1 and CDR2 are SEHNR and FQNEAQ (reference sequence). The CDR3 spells CSSSSAEHGTEAFF. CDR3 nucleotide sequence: TGTTCCAGCAGCTCCGCCGAGCATGGCACTGAAGCTTTCTTT.

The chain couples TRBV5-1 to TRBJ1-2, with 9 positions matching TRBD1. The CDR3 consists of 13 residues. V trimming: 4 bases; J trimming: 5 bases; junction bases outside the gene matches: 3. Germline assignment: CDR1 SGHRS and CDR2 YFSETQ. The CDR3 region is CASSPDRGYGYTF. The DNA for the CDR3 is TGCGCCAGCAGCCCGGACAGGGGATATGGCTACACCTTC. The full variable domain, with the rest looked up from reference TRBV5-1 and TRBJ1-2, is KAGVTQTPRYLIKTRGQQVTLSCSPISGHRSVSWYQQTPGQGLQFLFEYFSETQRNKGNFPGRFSGRQFSNSRSEMNVSTLELGDSALYLCASSPDRGYGYTFGSGTRLTVV.

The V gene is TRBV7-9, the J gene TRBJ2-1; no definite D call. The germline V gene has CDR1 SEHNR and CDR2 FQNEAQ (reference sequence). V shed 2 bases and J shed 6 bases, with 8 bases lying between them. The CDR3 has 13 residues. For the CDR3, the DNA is TGTGCCAGCAGCTTACGTGAGATCAATGAGCAGTTCTTC. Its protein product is CASSLREINEQFF.

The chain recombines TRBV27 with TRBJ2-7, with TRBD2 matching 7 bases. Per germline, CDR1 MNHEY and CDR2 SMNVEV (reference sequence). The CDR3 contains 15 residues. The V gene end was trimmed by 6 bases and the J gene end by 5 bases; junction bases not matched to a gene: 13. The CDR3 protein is CASRYAGVGTHEQYF. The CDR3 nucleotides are TGTGCCAGCAGATATGCGGGAGTCGGAACCCACGAGCAGTACTTC.

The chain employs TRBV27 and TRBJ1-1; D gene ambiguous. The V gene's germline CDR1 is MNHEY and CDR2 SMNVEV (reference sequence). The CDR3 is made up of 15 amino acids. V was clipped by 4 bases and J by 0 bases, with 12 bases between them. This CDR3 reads CASSSQQILNTEAFF. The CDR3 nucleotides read TGTGCCAGCAGTTCACAGCAAATTTTGAACACTGAAGCTTTCTTT.

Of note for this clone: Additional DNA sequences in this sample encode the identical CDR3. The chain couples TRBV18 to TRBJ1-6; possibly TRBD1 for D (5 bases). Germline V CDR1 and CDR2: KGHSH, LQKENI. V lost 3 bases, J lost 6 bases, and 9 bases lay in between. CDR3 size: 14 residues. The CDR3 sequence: CASSPGQGNSPLHF. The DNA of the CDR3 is TGTGCCAGCTCACCTGGTCAGGGTAATTCACCCCTCCACTTT.